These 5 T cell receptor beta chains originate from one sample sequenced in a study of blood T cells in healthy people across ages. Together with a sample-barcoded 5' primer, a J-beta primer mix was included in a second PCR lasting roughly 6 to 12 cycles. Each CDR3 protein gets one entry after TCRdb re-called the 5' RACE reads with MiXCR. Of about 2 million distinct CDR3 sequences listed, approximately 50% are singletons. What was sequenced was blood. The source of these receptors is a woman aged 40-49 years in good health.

The CDR3 loop reads CASSLRPLLAGATVYTGELFF. For the CDR3, the DNA is TGTGCCAGCAGCTTAAGGCCCCTACTAGCGGGGGCTACGGTGTACACCGGGGAGCTGTTTTTT. The rearrangement joins TRBV11-2 to TRBJ2-2, with TRBD2 matching 11 bases. Germline V gene sequence: CDR1 SGHAT, CDR2 FQNNGV. This CDR3 comprises 21 residues. Germline trimming cut 2 bases from V and 3 bases from J; bases unmatched to any gene: 17.

The CDR3 region has the DNA TGTGCCATCAACCCCTTGAATGGTCCGCTGGGGGCCCTCACCACCAGAGAGCAGTTCTTC. This encodes CAINPLNGPLGALTTREQFF. V usage is TRBV10-3 and J usage is TRBJ2-1, with D maybe TRBD1 (6 bases). CDR3 length equals 20 residues. Between the trimmed V and J ends, which lost 7 bases and 10 bases, there was a span of 38 bases. From germline, CDR1 is ENHRY and CDR2 SYGVKD.

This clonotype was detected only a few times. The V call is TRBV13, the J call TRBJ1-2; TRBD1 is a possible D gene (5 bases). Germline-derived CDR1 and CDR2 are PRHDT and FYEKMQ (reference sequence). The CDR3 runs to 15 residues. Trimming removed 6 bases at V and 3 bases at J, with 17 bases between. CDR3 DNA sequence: TGTGCCAGCAGTCGGGCCGGGACGGATGACTATGGCTACACCTTC. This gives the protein CASSRAGTDDYGYTF.

This CDR3 reads CASSTGQGLSTDTQYF. The CDR3 DNA is TGTGCCAGCAGCACGGGACAGGGGCTCAGCACAGATACGCAGTATTTT. The chain employs TRBV7-9 and TRBJ2-3; 10 bases line up with TRBD1. The CDR3 contains 16 residues. The V segment lost 5 bases and the J segment 0 bases; nucleotides outside the gene matches: 5. The germline V gene has CDR1 SEHNR and CDR2 FQNEAQ (reference sequence).

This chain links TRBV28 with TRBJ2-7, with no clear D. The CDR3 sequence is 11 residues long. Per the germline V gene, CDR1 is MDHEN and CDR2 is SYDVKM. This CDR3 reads CLVSTSYEQYF. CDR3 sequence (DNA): TGTTTGGTCAGTACCTCCTACGAGCAGTACTTC.